Listed below are T cell receptor beta chains from one sample, sequenced in a study of glioma-infiltrating T cells after dendritic cell vaccination. The data were produced by immunoSEQ multiplex PCR, yet TCRdb's version contains in-frame clones alone and is incomplete. In the table there are 90,000 to 100,000 clones, around three quarters of which are singletons. Sequencing used blood, obtained before dendritic cell vaccination. Receptors originate from a human donor with glioblastoma. Both conserved end residues are part of each CDR3. A D gene is named only where the DNA matches it firmly. A row's size may be missing; if present it is once, few, many or a size class.

cdr3_aa cdr3_nt clone_size v_call d_call j_call
CASSSWTSDEQFF TGCGCCAGCAGCTCTTGGACTAGCGATGAGCAGTTCTTC . TRBV5-1 TRBD2 TRBJ2-1
CASSKDVRGSSYEQYF TGTGCCAGCAGCAAAGATGTGAGGGGGAGCTCCTACGAGCAGTACTTC . TRBV21-1 . TRBJ2-7
CASSRSTGNTGELFF TGTGCCAGCAGCCGTTCGACAGGGAACACCGGGGAGCTGTTTTTT . TRBV7-9 . TRBJ2-2
CASSSSGTPTPDEQFF TGCGCCAGCAGCTCCTCCGGGACACCTACCCCCGATGAGCAGTTCTTC . TRBV5-1 . TRBJ2-1
CASSPLGVSGPQHF TGTGCCAGTAGTCCCCTCGGGGTTTCGGGGCCCCAGCATTTT . TRBV19 . TRBJ1-5
CASSYSGTGKEKLFF TGTGCCAGCAGTTACTCGGGGACAGGGAAGGAAAAACTGTTTTTT once TRBV6-5 TRBD1 TRBJ1-4
CASSFLADSGYGYTF TGTGCCAGTAGTTTCCTCGCGGACAGTGGCTATGGCTACACCTTC once TRBV19 . TRBJ1-2
CASSFTGGGGYTF TGTGCCAGCAGCTTCACAGGGGGCGGTGGCTACACCTTC . TRBV7-9 TRBD1 TRBJ1-2
CASSSAGTGSGEQFF TGTGCCAGCAGCTCCGCCGGGACTGGGAGCGGTGAGCAGTTCTTC once TRBV7-2 . TRBJ2-1
CASSLAEGGNTIYF TGTGCCAGCAGCTTAGCAGAGGGCGGAAACACCATATATTTT . TRBV7-9 . TRBJ1-3
CASSLEGTGVYEQYF TGTGCCAGCAGCTTAGAGGGGACTGGCGTCTACGAGCAGTACTTC . TRBV7-9 . TRBJ2-7
CSVPGPGTGLHGYTF TGCAGCGTCCCAGGACCGGGGACAGGATTACATGGCTACACCTTC . TRBV29-1 TRBD1 TRBJ1-2
CASSLGPAGELFF TGTGCCAGCAGCTTAGGCCCAGCCGGGGAGCTGTTTTTT . TRBV7-8 . TRBJ2-2
CASSEGGDVYGYTF TGTGCCAGCAGTGAAGGTGGAGACGTATATGGCTACACCTTC . TRBV6-5 . TRBJ1-2
CASSYSGAGELFF TGTGCCAGCAGTTATAGCGGGGCCGGGGAGCTGTTTTTT . TRBV7-9 TRBD2 TRBJ2-2
CASSPTPRGGETQYF TGTGCCAGCAGTCCCACTCCCCGGGGAGGCGAGACCCAGTACTTC . TRBV6-6 . TRBJ2-5
CASSFGGDFTGELFF TGTGCCAGCAGCTTCGGGGGGGATTTCACCGGGGAGCTGTTTTTT . TRBV5-4 TRBD2 TRBJ2-2
CASSLVGGRAKNTEAFF TGTGCCAGCAGCTTAGTGGGGGGGCGAGCAAAGAACACTGAAGCTTTCTTT . TRBV7-9 . TRBJ1-1
CASRGRRNQRYNGYTF TGTGCCAGCAGAGGGAGAAGGAACCAGCGATATAATGGCTACACCTTC few TRBV2 . TRBJ1-2
CASSEFGTGSGANVLTF TGTGCCAGCAGTGAATTTGGGACAGGCTCTGGGGCCAACGTCCTGACTTTC once TRBV2 TRBD1 TRBJ2-6
CAWSPGNQPQHF TGTGCCTGGAGCCCAGGGAATCAGCCCCAGCATTTT . TRBV30 . TRBJ1-5
CASSSGTYNEQFF TGCGCCAGCAGCTCGGGGACCTACAATGAGCAGTTCTTC . TRBV5-1 . TRBJ2-1
CAWNPQGKVTYEQYF TGTGCCTGGAATCCACAGGGAAAGGTAACCTACGAGCAGTACTTC . TRBV30 . TRBJ2-7
CASSSGLASYNEQFF TGCGCCAGCAGCTCGGGACTAGCGTCCTACAATGAGCAGTTCTTC . TRBV5-1 TRBD2 TRBJ2-1
CASSSYRRTSGRGSYNEQFF TGTGCCAGCAGCTCCTACAGGCGGACTAGCGGGAGGGGATCCTACAATGAGCAGTTCTTC once TRBV13 TRBD2 TRBJ2-1
CASSLAQDGEAFF TGTGCCAGCAGCTTGGCCCAGGATGGGGAAGCTTTCTTT . TRBV5-4 . TRBJ1-1
CASSFRLAGGPRTDTQYF TGTGCCAGCAGTTTTCGACTAGCGGGGGGGCCCCGCACAGATACGCAGTATTTT . TRBV27 TRBD2 TRBJ2-3
CASSLSTGSWGSGNTIYF TGTGCCAGCAGCTTAAGTACGGGGAGTTGGGGCTCTGGAAACACCATATATTTT . TRBV7-2 . TRBJ1-3
CASSLPGQGGTEAFF TGCGCCAGCAGCTTGCCGGGACAGGGGGGGACTGAAGCTTTCTTT . TRBV5-1 TRBD1 TRBJ1-1
CASSLEVRGHEQYF TGTGCCAGCAGTTTAGAGGTCAGGGGCCACGAGCAGTACTTC . TRBV28 . TRBJ2-7
CASSIAGDTGELFF TGCGCCAGCAGCATAGCGGGAGACACCGGGGAGCTGTTTTTT . TRBV5-1 TRBD2 TRBJ2-2
CASSKETGPYEQYF TGTGCCAGCAGCAAAGAGACAGGACCCTACGAGCAGTACTTC . TRBV27 . TRBJ2-7
CASSILAGGYNEQFF TGTGCCAGCAGCATACTAGCGGGGGGATACAATGAGCAGTTCTTC . TRBV5-5 TRBD2 TRBJ2-1
CASSPGTSGKRTDTQYF TGTGCCAGCAGTCCCGGGACTAGCGGTAAGAGAACAGATACGCAGTATTTT . TRBV2 TRBD2 TRBJ2-3
CASKGLNTAKNIQYF TGTGCCAGTAAGGGGCTCAACACGGCCAAAAACATTCAGTACTTC . TRBV6-5 . TRBJ2-4
CASSPTATNDYGYTF TGTGCCAGCAGTCCGACAGCAACCAACGACTATGGCTACACCTTC few TRBV6-1 . TRBJ1-2
CASSSRGTGAYEQYF TGTGCCAGCAGTTCTCGCGGGACAGGGGCCTACGAGCAGTACTTC . TRBV27 TRBD1 TRBJ2-7
CASSAQGGHGYTF TGCGCCAGCAGCGCTCAGGGAGGACATGGCTACACCTTC . TRBV5-1 . TRBJ1-2
CASSYPQGQGAEAFF TGTGCCAGCAGTTACCCTCAGGGACAGGGCGCTGAAGCTTTCTTT few TRBV6-6 TRBD1 TRBJ1-1
CASSPRDIYNSPLHF TGTGCCAGCAGCCCCAGGGATATCTATAATTCACCCCTCCACTTT . TRBV9 . TRBJ1-6
CAWSVSSYRGYTF TGTGCCTGGAGTGTATCGTCATATAGAGGCTACACCTTC . TRBV30 . TRBJ1-2
CAWSGTATGEAFF TGTGCCTGGAGTGGCACGGCGACAGGGGAAGCTTTCTTT . TRBV30 TRBD1 TRBJ1-1
CASSGGQASTDTQYF TGTGCCAGCAGCGGTGGGCAGGCAAGCACAGATACGCAGTATTTT . TRBV5-6 . TRBJ2-3